These T cell receptor beta chains were read from a single sample in a study of T cell changes during pregnancy in multiple sclerosis. Sequenced by immunoSEQ multiplex PCR; TCRdb stores in-frame clones only, minus some. The sample has almost 20,000 clones; less than 90% are singletons. Source: CD8+ T cells from peripheral blood mononuclear cells, taken in the third trimester of pregnancy. Receptors originate from a female donor in good health, enrolled as a control in a pregnancy study. CDR3s leave out the opening cysteine and the closing phenylalanine or tryptophan. The listing skips clone size in some rows; elsewhere it reads once, few, many or a size class.

abundance: .
j_gene: TRBJ2-1
v_gene: TRBV6-4
CDR3aa: ASSAGLAGHNEQF

abundance: .
j_gene: TRBJ2-1
v_gene: TRBV5-1
CDR3aa: ASSPLAGAYNEQF

abundance: .
j_gene: TRBJ2-7
v_gene: TRBV7-9
CDR3aa: ASSLAFHYEQY

abundance: .
j_gene: TRBJ2-1
v_gene: TRBV7-8
CDR3aa: ASSLAAGTGWSYNEQF

abundance: .
j_gene: TRBJ2-7
v_gene: TRBV9
CDR3aa: ASSSGGSETYEQY

abundance: few
j_gene: TRBJ1-2
v_gene: TRBV2
CDR3aa: ATSTGENYGYT

abundance: .
j_gene: TRBJ2-1
v_gene: TRBV29-1
CDR3aa: SAVGGNEQF

abundance: .
j_gene: TRBJ2-1
v_gene: TRBV27
CDR3aa: ASSTSGTYNEQF

abundance: .
j_gene: TRBJ1-5
v_gene: TRBV28
CDR3aa: ASSRDLEGNQPQH

abundance: .
j_gene: TRBJ2-7
v_gene: TRBV15
CDR3aa: ATSRLFQGAVYEQY

abundance: .
j_gene: TRBJ2-1
v_gene: TRBV30
CDR3aa: AWSVLADYNEQF

abundance: few
j_gene: TRBJ2-2
v_gene: TRBV10-1
CDR3aa: AGPGSVIAGELF

abundance: .
j_gene: TRBJ2-7
v_gene: TRBV27
CDR3aa: ASSPYGDRTLYEQY

abundance: .
j_gene: TRBJ2-7
v_gene: TRBV10-1
CDR3aa: ASSESLAPAYEQY

abundance: .
j_gene: TRBJ2-1
v_gene: TRBV27
CDR3aa: ASSFTSSYNEQF

abundance: once
j_gene: TRBJ2-3
v_gene: TRBV15
CDR3aa: ATSTYDLDRPTSTDTQY

abundance: .
j_gene: TRBJ2-7
v_gene: TRBV28
CDR3aa: ASSATGATLSEY

abundance: .
j_gene: TRBJ1-2
v_gene: TRBV27
CDR3aa: ASGLTGYVGYT

abundance: .
j_gene: TRBJ2-1
v_gene: TRBV30
CDR3aa: AWSVHSGRADEQF

abundance: once
j_gene: TRBJ2-3
v_gene: TRBV25-1
CDR3aa: ASRGPRNTDTQY

abundance: .
j_gene: TRBJ2-7
v_gene: TRBV6-1
CDR3aa: ASSDNTGVSDEQY

abundance: .
j_gene: TRBJ2-7
v_gene: TRBV7-2
CDR3aa: ASSSPVAGYYEQY

abundance: .
j_gene: TRBJ2-2
v_gene: TRBV7-2
CDR3aa: ASSPVLHTGELF

abundance: .
j_gene: TRBJ2-7
v_gene: TRBV11-2
CDR3aa: ASSLDRGHPLTYEQY

abundance: .
j_gene: TRBJ2-7
v_gene: TRBV5-1
CDR3aa: ASSLEFSGLVSEQY

abundance: .
j_gene: TRBJ2-3
v_gene: TRBV5-1
CDR3aa: ASSSLTGLGTDTQY

abundance: few
j_gene: TRBJ1-3
v_gene: TRBV6-1
CDR3aa: ASSVDSSSGNTIY

abundance: .
j_gene: TRBJ2-3
v_gene: TRBV14
CDR3aa: ASSQSTAPDTQY

abundance: .
j_gene: TRBJ1-1
v_gene: TRBV19
CDR3aa: ASTPGGNTEAF

abundance: .
j_gene: TRBJ1-1
v_gene: TRBV27
CDR3aa: ASSLSMTVNTEAF

abundance: .
j_gene: TRBJ1-6
v_gene: TRBV6-1
CDR3aa: ASSPGRDSSPLH

abundance: .
j_gene: TRBJ2-5
v_gene: TRBV19
CDR3aa: ASSIDTEETQY

abundance: .
j_gene: TRBJ2-3
v_gene: TRBV2
CDR3aa: ASSAKGGAADTQY

abundance: .
j_gene: TRBJ1-4
v_gene: TRBV18
CDR3aa: ASSQRKGQPNEKLF

abundance: .
j_gene: TRBJ2-2
v_gene: TRBV6-1
CDR3aa: ASSEGTGDTGELF

abundance: .
j_gene: TRBJ2-2
v_gene: TRBV9
CDR3aa: ASSVVGDSNTGELF

abundance: .
j_gene: TRBJ2-7
v_gene: TRBV11-2
CDR3aa: ASSLGPSLAYEQY

abundance: .
j_gene: TRBJ1-2
v_gene: TRBV5-1
CDR3aa: ASSLVGSGDRYGYT

abundance: once
j_gene: TRBJ2-1
v_gene: TRBV19
CDR3aa: ASSMGSSYNEQF

abundance: .
j_gene: TRBJ2-7
v_gene: TRBV5-6
CDR3aa: ASSPMVAGPSYEQY

abundance: .
j_gene: TRBJ2-1
v_gene: TRBV7-6
CDR3aa: ASTPGPAGVYNEQF

abundance: once
j_gene: TRBJ2-3
v_gene: TRBV18
CDR3aa: ASLRLADGTDTQY

abundance: .
j_gene: TRBJ1-1
v_gene: TRBV7-3
CDR3aa: ASSPTEGGSEAF

abundance: .
j_gene: TRBJ1-1
v_gene: TRBV2
CDR3aa: ASEGGDTEAF

abundance: .
j_gene: TRBJ2-7
v_gene: TRBV4-1
CDR3aa: ASSRQGSEGDEQY

abundance: .
j_gene: TRBJ2-1
v_gene: TRBV19
CDR3aa: ASSILAGGVYDNEQF

abundance: .
j_gene: TRBJ2-7
v_gene: TRBV28
CDR3aa: ASSLRAGGRDEQY

abundance: few
j_gene: TRBJ1-1
v_gene: TRBV19
CDR3aa: ASNAGTTAYTEAF